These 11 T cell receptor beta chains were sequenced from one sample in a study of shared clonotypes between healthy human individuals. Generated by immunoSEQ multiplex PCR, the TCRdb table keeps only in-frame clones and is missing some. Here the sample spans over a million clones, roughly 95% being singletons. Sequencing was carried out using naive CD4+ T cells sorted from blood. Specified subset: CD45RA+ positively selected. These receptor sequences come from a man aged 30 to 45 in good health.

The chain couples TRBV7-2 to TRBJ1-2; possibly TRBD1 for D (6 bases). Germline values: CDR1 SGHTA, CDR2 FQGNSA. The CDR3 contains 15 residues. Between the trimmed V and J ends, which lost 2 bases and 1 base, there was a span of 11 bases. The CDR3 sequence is CASSLSGGGNYGYTF. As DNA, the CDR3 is TGTGCCAGCAGCTTAAGTGGAGGGGGTAACTATGGCTACACCTTC.

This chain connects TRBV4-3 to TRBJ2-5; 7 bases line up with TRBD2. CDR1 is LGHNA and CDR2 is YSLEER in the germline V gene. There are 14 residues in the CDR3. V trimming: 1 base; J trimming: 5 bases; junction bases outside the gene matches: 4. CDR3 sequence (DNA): TGCGCCAGCAGCCAAGGCGGGAGCATTGAGACCCAGTACTTC. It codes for CASSQGGSIETQYF.

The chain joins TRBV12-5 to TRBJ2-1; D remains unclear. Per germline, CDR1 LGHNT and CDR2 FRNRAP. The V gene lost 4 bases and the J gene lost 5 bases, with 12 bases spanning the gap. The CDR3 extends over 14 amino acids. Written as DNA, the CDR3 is TGTGCTAGTGGTTGGGCGACTGAACACAATGAGCAGTTCTTC. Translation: CASGWATEHNEQFF.

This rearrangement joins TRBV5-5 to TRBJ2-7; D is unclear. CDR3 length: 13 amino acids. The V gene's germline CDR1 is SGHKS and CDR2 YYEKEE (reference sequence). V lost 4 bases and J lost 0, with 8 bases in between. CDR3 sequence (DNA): TGTGCCAGCAGCCCCAGGAGCTCCTACGAGCAGTACTTC. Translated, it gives CASSPRSSYEQYF. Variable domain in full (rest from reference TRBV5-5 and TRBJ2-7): DAGVTQSPTHLIKTRGQQVTLRCSPISGHKSVSWYQQVLGQGPQFIFQYYEKEERGRGNFPDRFSARQFPNYSSELNVNALLLGDSALYLCASSPRSSYEQYFGPGTRLTVT.

Written as DNA, the CDR3 is TGTGCCAGCAGCCCATACCTTAAACTGTTTTTT. This sequence encodes CASSPYLKLFF. This rearrangement joins TRBV27 to TRBJ1-4; D gene unclear. Trimming stripped 6 bases from V and 11 bases from J, with 10 bases between. Germline assignment: CDR1 MNHEY and CDR2 SMNVEV (reference sequence). This CDR3 comprises 11 residues.

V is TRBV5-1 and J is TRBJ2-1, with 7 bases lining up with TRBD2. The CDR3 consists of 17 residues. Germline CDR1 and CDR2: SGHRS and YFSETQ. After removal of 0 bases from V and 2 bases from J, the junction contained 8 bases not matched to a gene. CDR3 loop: CASSLAISGVAYNEQFF. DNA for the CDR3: TGCGCCAGCAGCTTGGCAATCAGCGGGGTTGCCTACAATGAGCAGTTCTTC.

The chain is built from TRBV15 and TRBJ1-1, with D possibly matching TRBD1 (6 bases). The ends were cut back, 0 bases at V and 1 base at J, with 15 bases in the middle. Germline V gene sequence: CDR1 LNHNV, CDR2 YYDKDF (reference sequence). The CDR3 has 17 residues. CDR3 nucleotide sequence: TGTGCCACCAGCAGAGAGTACGGGACATTGGGGAACACTGAAGCTTTCTTT. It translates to CATSREYGTLGNTEAFF.

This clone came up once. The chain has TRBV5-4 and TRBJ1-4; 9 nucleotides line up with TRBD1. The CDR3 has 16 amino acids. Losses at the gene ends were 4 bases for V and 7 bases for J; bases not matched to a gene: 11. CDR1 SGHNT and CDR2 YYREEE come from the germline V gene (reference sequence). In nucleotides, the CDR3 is TGTGCCAGCAGCCCCAGGGGACAGGGAGAGAGTGAAAAACTGTTTTTT. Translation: CASSPRGQGESEKLFF.

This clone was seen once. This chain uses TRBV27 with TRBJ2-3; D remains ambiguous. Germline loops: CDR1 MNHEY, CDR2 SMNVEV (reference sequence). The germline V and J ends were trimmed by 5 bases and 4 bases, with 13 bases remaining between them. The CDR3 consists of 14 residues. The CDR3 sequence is CASSPSTQADTQYF. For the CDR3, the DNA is TGTGCCAGCAGTCCCTCAACCCAGGCAGATACGCAGTATTTT.

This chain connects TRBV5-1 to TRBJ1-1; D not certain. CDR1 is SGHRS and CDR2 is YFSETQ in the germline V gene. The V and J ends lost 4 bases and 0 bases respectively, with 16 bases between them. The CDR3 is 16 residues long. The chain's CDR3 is CASSVNQVTMNTEAFF. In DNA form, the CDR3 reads TGCGCCAGCAGCGTGAACCAGGTAACCATGAACACTGAAGCTTTCTTT.

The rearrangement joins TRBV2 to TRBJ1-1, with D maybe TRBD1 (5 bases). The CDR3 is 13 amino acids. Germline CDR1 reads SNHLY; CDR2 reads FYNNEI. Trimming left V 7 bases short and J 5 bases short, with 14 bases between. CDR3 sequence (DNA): TGTGCCAGCAACCGACAGATTGGAACTGAAGCTTTCTTT. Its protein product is CASNRQIGTEAFF.